A selection of T cell receptor beta chains follows, all from one sample in a study of vaccination and CD4 T cells after COVID-19. Each CDR3 protein gets one entry after TCRdb re-called the PCR reads with MiXCR. The table includes about 9,800 distinct CDR3 sequences, 51% detected once. Antigen specificity for these receptors is unknown. Specimen: CD4+ T cells from blood, cultured in vitro. The receptors here all came from a human donor who had recovered from COVID-19. The CDR3 runs from the conserved cysteine through the conserved F or W. A D gene is named only where the DNA matches it firmly. The size field is filled for only some rows; it gives once, few, many or a size class.

cdr3_nt,cdr3_aa,d_call,clone_size,v_call,j_call
TGTGCCAGCAGTTACCGCCGTACACTGAACACCGGGGAGCTGTTTTTT,CASSYRRTLNTGELFF,NA,medium-sized,TRBV6-5,TRBJ2-2
TGTGCCAGCAGCTTCCGCGGGACAGGGGGCACTGAAGCTTTCTTT,CASSFRGTGGTEAFF,TRBD1,NA,TRBV7-9,TRBJ1-1
TGTGCCAGCTCACCCAGAGAACGCACAGATACGCAGTATTTT,CASSPRERTDTQYF,NA,NA,TRBV18,TRBJ2-3
TGTGCCATCAGTGAGTCGGTGGGTTCGGGAGATACGCAGTATTTT,CAISESVGSGDTQYF,NA,NA,TRBV10-3,TRBJ2-3
TGTGCCAGCAGTTCCCCCCTAGGTATGAACACTGAAGCTTTCTTT,CASSSPLGMNTEAFF,NA,once,TRBV6-5,TRBJ1-1
TGTGCCAGCAGTGAAAACGGGCACTCAAGTGCTGGCTACACCTTC,CASSENGHSSAGYTF,NA,NA,TRBV6-1,TRBJ1-2
TGTGCCAGTAGGACGGGACAGTCCACCGGGGAGCTGTTTTTT,CASRTGQSTGELFF,TRBD1,NA,TRBV19,TRBJ2-2
TGTGCCTGGAGTGTGGAAGCTGGCACTGGCTACACCTTC,CAWSVEAGTGYTF,NA,NA,TRBV30,TRBJ1-2
TGTGCCAGCAGCCGCCGGGGACACTTTAGCAATCAGCCCCAGCATTTT,CASSRRGHFSNQPQHF,NA,NA,TRBV7-9,TRBJ1-5
TGCAGTGCTAGCCGGGACAGGCTCCACACATATGGCTACACCTTC,CSASRDRLHTYGYTF,TRBD1,NA,TRBV20-1,TRBJ1-2
TGTGCCAGCAGTTATCCCATCAAGACAGGGGTCTATAATTCACCCCTCCACTTT,CASSYPIKTGVYNSPLHF,TRBD1,few,TRBV6-2/TRBV6-3,TRBJ1-6
TGTGCCAGCAGCTTAATGGGGGGGGGTATTCGCATAGAGACCCAGTACTTC,CASSLMGGGIRIETQYF,TRBD2,NA,TRBV7-8,TRBJ2-5
TGTGCCAGCAAGAAATCGGGCTCGTCCTACGAGCAGTACTTC,CASKKSGSSYEQYF,NA,few,TRBV6-1,TRBJ2-7
TGTGCCATCAGTGGATCGGCTAGCGGGAACACCGGGGAGCTGTTTTTT,CAISGSASGNTGELFF,TRBD2,NA,TRBV10-3,TRBJ2-2
TGTGCCAGCAGCTTAGGCACTCAGGGGGCAAAAACGGGCTACACCTTC,CASSLGTQGAKTGYTF,TRBD1,NA,TRBV11-2,TRBJ1-2
TGTGCCAGCAGTTACCGACTAGCGGGGGGATTCGATACGCAGTATTTT,CASSYRLAGGFDTQYF,TRBD2,NA,TRBV27,TRBJ2-3
TGTGCCAGCAGCTGGGAGACGCCCTATGGCTACACCTTC,CASSWETPYGYTF,NA,NA,TRBV7-8,TRBJ1-2
TGTGCCAGCAGTGAAGCTCGAAGGACGGCCGAGAATTCACCCCTCCACTTT,CASSEARRTAENSPLHF,NA,NA,TRBV2,TRBJ1-6
TGTGCCAGCAGTGGCAGGACGGAAGCTAACTATGGCTACACCTTC,CASSGRTEANYGYTF,NA,NA,TRBV6-1,TRBJ1-2
TGTGCCAGCACACGCGAGGGGATTAGTGGCTACACCTTC,CASTREGISGYTF,NA,NA,TRBV7-2,TRBJ1-2
TGCGCCAGCAGCTGGGGTGGGCGGGAGAACACTGAAGCTTTCTTT,CASSWGGRENTEAFF,NA,few,TRBV5-1,TRBJ1-1
TGTGCCAGCAGTGAATCGACAGGTGGCGCCTACAATGAGCAGTTCTTC,CASSESTGGAYNEQFF,NA,NA,TRBV6-1,TRBJ2-1
TGTGCCTGGAGGGAAAAAGACAGGGGGGGATCACCCCTCCACTTT,CAWREKDRGGSPLHF,TRBD1,NA,TRBV30,TRBJ1-6
TGTGCCAGCAGCTTACAGGGGGTGGGTCAGCCCCAGCATTTT,CASSLQGVGQPQHF,TRBD1,NA,TRBV5-6,TRBJ1-5
TGTGCCAGCAGCTCCACAGATACGCAGTATTTT,CASSSTDTQYF,NA,NA,TRBV7-2,TRBJ2-3
TGTGCCAGCAGCTTAGATGGGCGAGACGAGCAGTACTTC,CASSLDGRDEQYF,NA,NA,TRBV11-3,TRBJ2-7
TGTGCCAGCAGCTTAACGGGGGGGGTTTATCAGCCCCAGCATTTT,CASSLTGGVYQPQHF,NA,once,TRBV7-9,TRBJ1-5
TGTGCCAGCAGTGATTTCGGGTCCTCTGGAAACACCATATATTTT,CASSDFGSSGNTIYF,NA,NA,TRBV6-1,TRBJ1-3
TGTGCTTCTGGACAGGGTATTTACGAGCAGTACTTC,CASGQGIYEQYF,TRBD1,NA,TRBV19,TRBJ2-7
TGTGCCAGCAGCTTAGTTGCAGTCCTCTCTGGGGCCAACGTCCTGACTTTC,CASSLVAVLSGANVLTF,NA,NA,TRBV5-7,TRBJ2-6
TGCGCCAGCAGCCCCCTAACAGCAGAAACCGGGGAGCTGTTTTTT,CASSPLTAETGELFF,NA,NA,TRBV5-1,TRBJ2-2
TGCAGCGGGGGGACCTGGACAGGGGCCGCCTATGGCTACACCTTC,CSGGTWTGAAYGYTF,TRBD1,NA,TRBV29-1,TRBJ1-2
TGTGCCAGCTCTGATCTAGCGGGGGGGCACACCGGGGAGCTGTTTTTT,CASSDLAGGHTGELFF,TRBD2,large,TRBV6-1,TRBJ2-2
TGTGCCAGCAGCCAGCCGGGACTAGGTACCTATGAGGAGTTCTTC,CASSQPGLGTYEEFF,TRBD2,NA,TRBV11-3,TRBJ2-1
TGTGCCAGCAGTTCGGGACAGATAACGTCCTACGAGCAGTACTTC,CASSSGQITSYEQYF,TRBD1,NA,TRBV27,TRBJ2-7
TGCGCCAGCAGCTTTACTAGCTACAATGAGCAGTTCTTC,CASSFTSYNEQFF,NA,few,TRBV5-1,TRBJ2-1
TGCAGTGCCAGTCGGGGTACGACTAGCACAGATACGCAGTATTTT,CSASRGTTSTDTQYF,NA,few,TRBV20-1,TRBJ2-3
TGTGCCACCAGCAGAGATGGGACAGGTAATCAGCCCCAGCATTTT,CATSRDGTGNQPQHF,TRBD1,NA,TRBV15,TRBJ1-5
TGTGCCAGCAGCAATACCTTGGACAGGAGCTCCTACGAGCAGTACTTC,CASSNTLDRSSYEQYF,NA,few,TRBV21-1,TRBJ2-7
TGTGCCAGCAGCGGCCTGGCTAGCGGGGGGGCCCATGAGCAGTTCTTC,CASSGLASGGAHEQFF,TRBD2,few,TRBV7-2,TRBJ2-1
TGTGCCAGCAGTTTATTGGGCTTCACTGAAGCTTTCTTT,CASSLLGFTEAFF,NA,NA,TRBV27,TRBJ1-1
TGTGCCTGGAGTCAGGACTATGGCTACACCTTC,CAWSQDYGYTF,NA,few,TRBV30,TRBJ1-2
TGCGCCAGCAGCTTGTTCAGCTCCTACGAGCAGTACTTC,CASSLFSSYEQYF,NA,NA,TRBV5-1,TRBJ2-7
TGTGCCAGCAGCTTAGGCCCCGACTATGGCTACACCTTC,CASSLGPDYGYTF,NA,few,TRBV11-2,TRBJ1-2
TGTGCCAGCAGTTACGCGGATTTCGGGGAACCGAACACTGAAGCTTTCTTT,CASSYADFGEPNTEAFF,NA,few,TRBV6-5,TRBJ1-1
TGCGCCAGCAGCTTGGAAGGGTGGACAGGGGGCATGGAATCATACACCTTC,CASSLEGWTGGMESYTF,TRBD1,few,TRBV5-1,TRBJ1-2
TGTGCCAGCAGCGTTGATGCCCCCACTGAAGCTTTCTTT,CASSVDAPTEAFF,NA,NA,TRBV7-9,TRBJ1-1
TGTGCCAGCAACCCCTCGGGGGCGAAGCAGTTCTTC,CASNPSGAKQFF,NA,NA,TRBV2,TRBJ2-1